Listed here is a single T cell receptor beta chain. Some clones are missing from TCRdb's copy, which holds only in-frame ones; the method was immunoSEQ multiplex PCR. Among 2 million to 2.5 million clones listed, 92% were seen once. Adult donors, all healthy and HIV-negative, had no recent acute infections or vaccinations. All the donors were Caucasian adults who lived in Nashville, Tennessee. A split of CD4+ cells into CD45RA+ naive and CD45RA-negative memory subsets was performed. The data stem from a study of shared clonotypes between healthy human individuals. Germline V gives CDR1 GTSNPN, CDR2 SVGIG (reference sequence). The CDR3 is 13 amino acids. Trimming took 2 bases from V and 4 from J, leaving 9 bases between them.

The sequence came from a man between 18 and 29 years old in good health. Some clones in this sample may be carry-over from other donors' samples. The chain combines TRBV30 with TRBJ1-5; D gene uncertain. Sequencing input: naive CD4+ T cells from PBMCs. Subset described: CD45RA+ positively selected. CDR3 bases: TGTGCCTGGAGTTGGCAGGCGAATCAGCCCCAGCATTTT. It yields the protein CAWSWQANQPQHF.